The rows below give T cell receptor beta chains drawn from one sample of a study of identifying expanded T cells in peripheral blood. Clones were read by immunoSEQ multiplex PCR, and TCRdb kept only the in-frame ones, dropping some. The sample contains more than 65,000 clones, 89% of which appear only once. Sequenced sample: blood. These receptors were collected from a person between 18 and 69 years old in good health. Both conserved end residues are trimmed from each CDR3. Each record gives: clone size, J gene, V gene, CDR3 protein. A row's size may be missing; if present it is once, few, many or a size class.

once TRBJ2-1 TRBV10-3 AISGEGLAGTGEQF
few TRBJ1-5 TRBV19 ASSIDPDQPQH
- TRBJ2-7 TRBV6-5 ASSGQGTRSREQY
once TRBJ2-2 TRBV21-1 ASSKALGGVEDGELF
- TRBJ2-1 TRBV7-9 ASSLGTGGGQF
- TRBJ2-7 TRBV28 ASSGHSDVQY
- TRBJ2-7 TRBV5-4 ASSRPGASGIGEQY
once TRBJ1-5 TRBV19 ASSIAGLEPQH
- TRBJ2-3 TRBV10-1 ASSRLAATDTQY
- TRBJ1-1 TRBV5-1 ASSSTGGNTEAF
- TRBJ2-1 TRBV5-1 ASSLRGGGDEQF
- TRBJ2-1 TRBV4-3 ASSQGTSGSSYNEQF
- TRBJ2-3 TRBV6-4 ASSPQLGTDTQY
- TRBJ2-1 TRBV6-5 ASSKRLSNDEQF
- TRBJ2-2 TRBV19 ASSYLAGGGTGELF
- TRBJ1-2 TRBV15 ATSRGGTGAISGYT
- TRBJ1-2 TRBV27 ASSPRDRNYGYT
- TRBJ1-1 TRBV5-6 ASSLGTGWGTEAF
- TRBJ1-1 TRBV18 ASSPFDQPMNTEAF
- TRBJ2-2 TRBV5-4 ASSRTGTGLNTGELF
- TRBJ2-7 TRBV29-1 SGRDMSSYEQY
- TRBJ2-3 TRBV29-1 SASPTDTQY
- TRBJ1-5 TRBV30 AWSQGSNQPQH
- TRBJ1-1 TRBV6-1 ASSTEAWNTEAF
once TRBJ2-7 TRBV7-2 ASSTGLAGVSLQY
- TRBJ2-1 TRBV2 ASSDELAVYNEQF
- TRBJ2-5 TRBV7-3 ASSPGISERETQY
many TRBJ2-2 TRBV11-2 ASSLGARGPYGGAV
once TRBJ2-7 TRBV27 ASSLSWGYEQY
- TRBJ1-1 TRBV10-3 AISEGGMPEAF
- TRBJ2-1 TRBV4-1 ASSQQHLAVGFNEQF
- TRBJ2-3 TRBV7-6 ASSRLAQGGPDTQY
- TRBJ2-5 TRBV9 ASSARPGVAGSQETQY
few TRBJ1-2 TRBV7-9 ASNQGSNYGYT
- TRBJ1-1 TRBV27 ASSPLKGEAF
- TRBJ2-1 TRBV2 ASRETSSTYNEQF
- TRBJ2-2 TRBV5-4 ASSLGSGELF
- TRBJ2-5 TRBV21-1 ATGETQY
once TRBJ1-6 TRBV9 ASSPWENSPLH
- TRBJ1-2 TRBV18 ASSPERSERYGYT
- TRBJ1-6 TRBV10-1 ASTLRDNNSPLH
- TRBJ2-5 TRBV10-3 AIAIGVQETQY
- TRBJ1-1 TRBV18 ASSPTRDPMNTEAF
- TRBJ1-2 TRBV27 ASATRQGNYGYT
- TRBJ1-1 TRBV9 ASSVAWNTEAF
- TRBJ1-3 TRBV7-2 ASSLYSSGSGNTIY
- TRBJ2-1 TRBV19 ASSGLAGYEQF
- TRBJ1-3 TRBV28 ASSLGLGEHSGNTIY
once TRBJ2-2 TRBV7-8 ASSFRVQSDTGELF
- TRBJ1-3 TRBV6-5 ASSRDRASGNTIY
- TRBJ2-3 TRBV6-6 ATLPRGQTDTQY